Below, one T cell receptor beta chain is given with its context. The antigen is not known. The entry originates in a study of beta chain features in type 1 diabetes. Expressed TCRB transcripts got sequenced, as all isolated RNA was reverse transcribed. Approximately 3.5 million reads was the average for naive, central memory and regulatory T cell samples. Sequencing used immunoSEQ multiplex PCR; TCRdb keeps in-frame clones, though not all of them. The table includes some 300,000 clones, 7% to 9% detected once. Sorted CD4+ subsets: naive, central memory, regulatory, stem cell-like memory (CD45RO/CCR7/CD25/CD127/CD95/CD27 panel). Study-wide findings and caveats: A greater similarity of naive, central memory and Treg TCRB repertoires was seen among patients than among healthy donors.

Germline trimming cut 3 bases from V and 4 bases from J; bases unmatched to any gene: 4. This CDR3 spans 15 amino acids. Germline V CDR1 and CDR2: SGHTA, FQGTGA. The gene calls are TRBV7-3 and TRBJ2-1, with 9 bases identical to TRBD2. This TCR came from a woman aged 18-35 years in good health. Sequenced input: central memory CD4+ T cells from blood. CDR3 amino acids: CASSFSSGNYNEQFF. For the CDR3, the DNA is TGTGCCAGCAGCTTTTCTAGCGGGAATTACAATGAGCAGTTCTTC.